This T cell receptor beta chain was sequenced during a study of Graves' ophthalmopathy and Graves' hyperthyroidism. General study results and limits: Predictions made by the model for ophthalmopathy progression reached over 55% sensitivity and roughly 75% specificity.

CDR3 regions of TCR beta were amplified from RNA transcripts. The library came from an HTBI-primed first-round RT-PCR and a second-round multiplex PCR. TCRdb reanalysed the multiplex PCR reads using MiXCR and keeps one entry per CDR3 protein. Here the sample spans approximately 160,000 distinct CDR3 sequences, around two fifths being singletons. The study excluded patients with other autoimmune diseases, uncontrolled infections, pregnancy or lactation. PBMCs were isolated from an approximately 10 ml sample of fresh peripheral blood. CDR1 and CDR2 from the germline V gene are LNHNV and YYDKDF (reference sequence). This CDR3 region has 15 residues. V dropped 2 bases and J dropped 0 bases, with 8 bases sitting between them. This clonotype appeared many times. The antigen remains undetermined.

The source is a woman aged 40 to 50 with Graves' ophthalmopathy. The sample comprised peripheral blood. The chain recombines TRBV15 with TRBJ1-5; D not certain. The CDR3: CATSRTHNSNQPQHF. As DNA, the CDR3 is TGTGCCACCAGCAGAACTCATAATAGCAATCAGCCCCAGCATTTT.